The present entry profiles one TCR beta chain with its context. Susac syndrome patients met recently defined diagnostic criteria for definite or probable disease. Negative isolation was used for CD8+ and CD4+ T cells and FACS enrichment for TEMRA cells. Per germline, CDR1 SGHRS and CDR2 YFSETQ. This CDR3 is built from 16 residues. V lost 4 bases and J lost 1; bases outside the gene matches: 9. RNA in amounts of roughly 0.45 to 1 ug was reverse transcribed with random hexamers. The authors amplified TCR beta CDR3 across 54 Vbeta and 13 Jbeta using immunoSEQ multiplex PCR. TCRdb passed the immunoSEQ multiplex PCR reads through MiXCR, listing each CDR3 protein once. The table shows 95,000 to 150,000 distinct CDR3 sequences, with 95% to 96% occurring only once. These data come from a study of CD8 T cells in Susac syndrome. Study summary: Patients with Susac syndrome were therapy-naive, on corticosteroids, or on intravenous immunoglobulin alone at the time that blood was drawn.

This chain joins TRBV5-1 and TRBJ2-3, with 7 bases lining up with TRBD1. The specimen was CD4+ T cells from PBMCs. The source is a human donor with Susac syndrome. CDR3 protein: CASSTGQRTGTDTQYF. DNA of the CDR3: TGCGCCAGCAGCACGGGACAGCGCACTGGCACAGATACGCAGTATTTT.